A selection of T cell receptor beta chains follows, all from one sample in a study of response to subunit inactivated influenza vaccine. MiXCR, applied by TCRdb to the RT-PCR reads, yields one record per CDR3 protein. The data contain roughly 710,000 distinct CDR3 sequences, 12% to 15% of them singletons. The sequencing used PBMCs from blood, collected around 14 days before vaccination. The source is a man in his fifties who received an inactivated influenza vaccine. Each CDR3 is given with its conserved first and last residue. Fields, in order: J gene, D gene, clone size, V gene, CDR3 DNA, CDR3 protein. A D gene is named only where the DNA matches it firmly. The size entry is marked missing in some rows and otherwise reads once, few, many or a size class.

J: TRBJ2-7
D: TRBD2
size: .
V: TRBV11-2
DNA: TGTGCCAGCATCCTCACTAGCGGGGGGGCCTACGAGCAGTACTTC
CDR3: CASILTSGGAYEQYF

J: TRBJ1-4
D: .
size: few
V: TRBV7-2
DNA: TGTGCCAGCAGCTTCTTCGGAAATGAAAAACTGTTTTTT
CDR3: CASSFFGNEKLFF

J: TRBJ2-1
D: .
size: .
V: TRBV29-1
DNA: TGCAGCGTTGGTTACCTGTCCCTAATCAACAATGAGCAGTTCTTC
CDR3: CSVGYLSLINNEQFF

J: TRBJ2-7
D: .
size: .
V: TRBV10-3
DNA: TGTGCCATCAGATCTCCGGGTCTTGCGAGCTCCTACGAGCAGTACTTC
CDR3: CAIRSPGLASSYEQYF

J: TRBJ2-5
D: TRBD2
size: .
V: TRBV20-1
DNA: TGCAGTGCTAGAGATCCGAGACTAGCGGGTGAGACCCAGTACTTC
CDR3: CSARDPRLAGETQYF

J: TRBJ2-2
D: .
size: few
V: TRBV3-1
DNA: TGTGCCAGCAGCCCCCATCCGACCGGGGAGCTGTTTTTT
CDR3: CASSPHPTGELFF

J: TRBJ2-2
D: .
size: few
V: TRBV20-1
DNA: TGCAGTGCTAAGCCCGGGGGCCTCGCCGGGGAGCTGTTTTTT
CDR3: CSAKPGGLAGELFF

J: TRBJ2-1
D: .
size: .
V: TRBV18
DNA: TGTGCCAGCTCACCTCAAGCACCGTACTCCGACAATGAGCAGTTCTTC
CDR3: CASSPQAPYSDNEQFF

J: TRBJ2-7
D: .
size: many
V: TRBV24-1
DNA: TGTGCCACCAGTGATTCTAGTGGGCAGTACTTC
CDR3: CATSDSSGQYF

J: TRBJ2-1
D: .
size: few
V: TRBV3-1
DNA: TGTGCCAGCAGCCAATCGGGCCTGTTCAATGAGCAGTTCTTC
CDR3: CASSQSGLFNEQFF

J: TRBJ2-7
D: .
size: few
V: TRBV4-1
DNA: TGCGCCAGCAGCCGAGGGACACCGATGGTAGAGCAGTACTTC
CDR3: CASSRGTPMVEQYF

J: TRBJ2-1
D: .
size: .
V: TRBV7-8
DNA: TGTGCCAGCAGCTTCGGTTCAGGGAAGTACAATGAGCAGTTCTTC
CDR3: CASSFGSGKYNEQFF

J: TRBJ2-2
D: .
size: .
V: TRBV20-1
DNA: TGCAGTGCTAGATCCCAGGGGAGCACCGGGGAGCTGTTTTTT
CDR3: CSARSQGSTGELFF

J: TRBJ2-7
D: .
size: many
V: TRBV7-9
DNA: TGTGCCAGCAGCGTCAAGGGCTACGAGCAGTACTTC
CDR3: CASSVKGYEQYF

J: TRBJ2-4
D: TRBD2
size: few
V: TRBV20-1
DNA: TGCAGTGCTAGAGCAGCTAGCGGGGGCTTAGCCAAAAACATTCAGTACTTC
CDR3: CSARAASGGLAKNIQYF

J: TRBJ2-7
D: TRBD1
size: few
V: TRBV6-2/TRBV6-3
DNA: TGTGCCAGCAGTCCTGACAGGGTAGTCGAGCAGTACTTC
CDR3: CASSPDRVVEQYF

J: TRBJ1-5
D: TRBD1
size: .
V: TRBV28
DNA: TGTGCCAGCAGTCTTCACCGAGACAGGGGCGGTCAGCCCCAGCATTTT
CDR3: CASSLHRDRGGQPQHF

J: TRBJ2-7
D: .
size: few
V: TRBV12-3/TRBV12-4
DNA: TGTGCCAGCAGTTTAGGCCCTCCCGGGGAGCAGTACTTC
CDR3: CASSLGPPGEQYF

J: TRBJ2-7
D: .
size: many
V: TRBV12-3/TRBV12-4
DNA: TGTGCCAGCCGTAGGGGGGGGAGCTCCTACGAGCAGTACTTC
CDR3: CASRRGGSSYEQYF

J: TRBJ2-3
D: .
size: few
V: TRBV29-1
DNA: TGCAGCGTTGGGGGGGCTTTTACGCAGTATTTT
CDR3: CSVGGAFTQYF

J: TRBJ1-5
D: TRBD1
size: few
V: TRBV6-2/TRBV6-3
DNA: TGTGCCAGCAGTTACTTAAGGGACAGAGATCAGCCCCAGCATTTT
CDR3: CASSYLRDRDQPQHF

J: TRBJ2-7
D: .
size: .
V: TRBV6-5
DNA: TGTGCCAGCAGTGCCGGAGGAGGGGCGGCGTACTTC
CDR3: CASSAGGGAAYF

J: TRBJ1-1
D: .
size: few
V: TRBV12-3/TRBV12-4
DNA: TGTGCCAGCACCATGGGAAGGGGACCGTCTGAAGCTTTCTTT
CDR3: CASTMGRGPSEAFF

J: TRBJ2-1
D: .
size: .
V: TRBV24-1
DNA: TGTGCCACCAGGGGTGTGACAGACAATGAGCAGTTCTTC
CDR3: CATRGVTDNEQFF

J: TRBJ2-3
D: .
size: few
V: TRBV20-1
DNA: TGCAGTGCTAGTGACGGACCAGATACGCAGTATTTT
CDR3: CSASDGPDTQYF

J: TRBJ2-5
D: TRBD2
size: few
V: TRBV28
DNA: TGTGCCAGCAGTACCGGGACTAGCGGGGAGCTAGGGGAGACCCAGTACTTC
CDR3: CASSTGTSGELGETQYF

J: TRBJ2-1
D: TRBD2
size: many
V: TRBV5-1
DNA: TGCGCCAGCAGCTTGGAAGCTGCGGGGGGCTTGGAGCAGTTCTTC
CDR3: CASSLEAAGGLEQFF

J: TRBJ2-5
D: TRBD2
size: .
V: TRBV5-1
DNA: TGCGCCAGCAGCTTGACAGCGGGGGGTCAAGAGACCCAGTACTTC
CDR3: CASSLTAGGQETQYF

J: TRBJ1-1
D: TRBD1
size: few
V: TRBV3-1
DNA: TGTGCCAGCAGCCCCTCGACAGGGCCGGGAGCTGAAGCTTTCTTT
CDR3: CASSPSTGPGAEAFF

J: TRBJ2-1
D: TRBD1
size: .
V: TRBV4-3
DNA: TGCGCCAGCAATCCGGGACAGGGGGTTGTGGAGCAGTTCTTC
CDR3: CASNPGQGVVEQFF

J: TRBJ2-2
D: .
size: few
V: TRBV25-1
DNA: TGTGCCAGCAGTGAAAGAGCCTACACCGGGGAGCTGTTTTTT
CDR3: CASSERAYTGELFF

J: TRBJ2-1
D: .
size: .
V: TRBV6-1
DNA: TGTGCCAGCAGTCCCCGAGGTGGGTGGGGGAATGAGCAGTTCTTC
CDR3: CASSPRGGWGNEQFF

J: TRBJ2-1
D: .
size: few
V: TRBV20-1
DNA: TGCAGTGCTACCAGACCGGGGGCCCAAGGGAGCCATGAGCAGTTCTTC
CDR3: CSATRPGAQGSHEQFF

J: TRBJ1-5
D: .
size: .
V: TRBV6-2/TRBV6-3
DNA: TGTGCCAGCAGTTACTCGGGGGAGGATCAGCCCCAGCATTTT
CDR3: CASSYSGEDQPQHF

J: TRBJ1-1
D: .
size: .
V: TRBV5-1
DNA: TGCGCCAGCAGCTTCACAGCCAGCACTGAAGCTTTCTTT
CDR3: CASSFTASTEAFF

J: TRBJ2-3
D: .
size: .
V: TRBV2
DNA: TGTGCCAGCAGTGAAGCGGTTGGGGGGGCTGGTACAGATACGCAGTATTTT
CDR3: CASSEAVGGAGTDTQYF

J: TRBJ1-5
D: .
size: .
V: TRBV5-5
DNA: TGTGCCAGCAGCCTAAGGGGCTGGCCCCAGCATTTT
CDR3: CASSLRGWPQHF

J: TRBJ2-1
D: TRBD1
size: .
V: TRBV11-3
DNA: TGTGCCAGCAGCACCGCGGGGACAGGGTCCTACAATGAGCAGTTCTTC
CDR3: CASSTAGTGSYNEQFF

J: TRBJ2-3
D: .
size: .
V: TRBV4-3
DNA: TGCGCCAGCAGCCAAAGAGGAGCACTAGCAGGAGGCACAGATACGCAGTATTTT
CDR3: CASSQRGALAGGTDTQYF

J: TRBJ2-1
D: .
size: few
V: TRBV19
DNA: TGTGCCAGTAGTTCGACGTCGTCCTACAATGAGCAGTTCTTC
CDR3: CASSSTSSYNEQFF